These 15 T cell receptor beta chains were all obtained from the same sample, sequenced in a study of blood T cell repertoires in COVID-19. Data came from immunoSEQ multiplex PCR; TCRdb stores just in-frame clones and leaves some out. The table lists around 340,000 clones, 88% of them singletons, with over 0.9% in the top ten. Input material: PBMCs or T cells enriched from blood (not recorded which). The receptor source for this set is a woman aged 30 to 39 who had been exposed to COVID-19.

V gene TRBV4-2 combines with J gene TRBJ2-7; D is perhaps TRBD1 (6 bases). V lost 1 base to trimming and J lost 4 bases, with 8 bases between them. The CDR3 runs to 13 residues. CDR1 and CDR2 (germline): LGHNA, YNFKEQ. This chain's CDR3 is CASSQGGQYEQYF. CDR3 DNA: TGTGCCAGCAGCCAAGGGGGGCAATACGAGCAGTACTTC.

This sequence joins TRBV28 and TRBJ2-2; D might be TRBD2 (6 bases). Germline V lookup: CDR1 MDHEN, CDR2 SYDVKM. The CDR3 has 18 amino acids. V dropped 2 bases and J dropped 1 base, with 17 bases sitting between them. The CDR3 loop is CASSLGSVFGGNTGELFF. The DNA of the CDR3 is TGTGCCAGCAGTTTAGGGTCGGTATTCGGGGGGAACACCGGGGAGCTGTTTTTT.

The CDR3 region has the DNA TGTGCCAGCAGCCAGCAGGGGGATCGGTCCTACGAGCAGTACTTC. It yields the protein CASSQQGDRSYEQYF. The chain is built from TRBV4-2 and TRBJ2-7; 7 positions match TRBD1. Germline lookup yields CDR1 LGHNA and CDR2 YNFKEQ. Germline trimming cut 3 bases from V and 1 base from J; bases unmatched to any gene: 6. The CDR3 is 15 residues long.

A remark on this clone: Other nucleotide sequences in the sample specify the same CDR3. The chain is built from TRBV27 and TRBJ1-5; 9 nucleotides agree with TRBD1. CDR1 is MNHEY, CDR2 SMNVEV, per germline (reference sequence). The CDR3 runs 14 residues. With V trimmed by 5 bases and J by 6 bases, 5 bases remained unmatched. CDR3 DNA: TGTGCCAGCAGTCCGGGACAGGGTTTTCAGCCCCAGCATTTT. Translation gives CASSPGQGFQPQHF.

The V gene is TRBV9, the J gene TRBJ1-2; 7 positions match TRBD1. V trimming: 4 bases; J trimming: 4 bases; junction bases outside the gene matches: 7. The CDR3 is 14 amino acids. From germline, CDR1 is SGDLS and CDR2 YYNGEE. CDR3 loop: CASSIRRDSYGYTF. DNA for the CDR3: TGTGCCAGCAGCATCCGCCGGGACAGCTATGGCTACACCTTC.

This chain uses TRBV6-5 with TRBJ1-1; D is uncertain. The CDR3 consists of 14 residues. Trimming shortened V by 2 bases and J by 3 bases, and 10 bases separated the two germline ends. Per the germline V gene, CDR1 is MNHEY and CDR2 is SVGAGI. The CDR3 coding sequence is TGTGCCAGCAGTTACGGAGGATCTTACACTGAAGCTTTCTTT. The encoded protein is CASSYGGSYTEAFF.

CDR3 DNA: TGTGCCAGTAGGCGTAGGGGGGGGCTCACTGAAGCTTTCTTT. Translation gives CASRRRGGLTEAFF. V is TRBV19 and J is TRBJ1-1, with D possibly TRBD1 on 6 matching bases. The CDR3 length is 14 residues. CDR1 LNHDA and CDR2 SQIVND come from the germline V gene (reference sequence). Between the trimmed V and J ends, which lost 6 bases and 4 bases, there was a span of 15 bases.

The J gene is TRBJ2-7, the V gene TRBV27, with D possibly being TRBD2 (7 bases). Trimming pared 5 bases from V and 2 bases from J, leaving 13 bases between. Per germline, CDR1 MNHEY and CDR2 SMNVEV (reference sequence). The CDR3 length is 14 residues. The CDR3 protein is CASSIAGGPYEQYF. CDR3 sequence (DNA): TGTGCCAGCAGTATCGCCGGGGGGCCCTACGAGCAGTACTTC.

The rearrangement links TRBV5-4 to TRBJ1-2, with D maybe TRBD1 (6 bases). The CDR3 extends over 13 amino acids. Germline lookup yields CDR1 SGHNT and CDR2 YYREEE (reference sequence). Trimming took 3 bases from V and 8 from J, leaving 14 bases between them. CDR3 sequence (DNA): TGTGCCAGCAGCTCTCAGGGGTCAGGAGGCTACACCTTC. The encoded protein is CASSSQGSGGYTF.

The V call is TRBV28, the J call TRBJ2-3; 9 bases are a match to TRBD2. Unmatched junction bases numbered 21, after V lost 5 bases and J lost 0 bases. The germline gives CDR1 MDHEN, CDR2 SYDVKM. The CDR3 spans 21 residues. The CDR3 is CASSHRPGLALPDPSTDTQYF. CDR3 coding DNA: TGTGCCAGCAGTCACCGTCCGGGACTAGCCCTACCGGATCCTAGCACAGATACGCAGTATTTT.

CDR3 nucleotides: TGCGCCAGCAGTGAGTCCCGGGGAAGCTCCTACGAGCAGTACTTC. This translates into CASSESRGSSYEQYF. The chain has TRBV10-1 and TRBJ2-7, with D possibly TRBD2 on 5 matching bases. Per the germline V gene, CDR1 is WNHNN and CDR2 is SYGVQD (reference sequence). V lost 0 bases to trimming and J lost 0 bases, with 9 bases between them. This CDR3 is 15 amino acids long.

The genes are TRBV18 and TRBJ1-4, with 7 bases aligning to TRBD1. V lost 2 bases, J lost 2 bases, and 2 bases stayed unmatched. This CDR3 has 15 amino acids. Germline lookup yields CDR1 KGHSH and CDR2 LQKENI. The CDR3 region has the DNA TGTGCCAGCTCACCAACAGGGGCGACTAATGAAAAACTGTTTTTT. It is translated as CASSPTGATNEKLFF.

The rearrangement uses TRBV27 and TRBJ2-1; the D is unclear. Germline CDR1 and CDR2: MNHEY and SMNVEV (reference sequence). The V end was cut by 5 bases, the J end by 3 bases, with 8 bases between. The CDR3 consists of 13 residues. The CDR3 protein is CASSRGLYNEQFF. The CDR3 DNA reads as TGTGCCAGCAGTCGTGGGCTCTACAATGAGCAGTTCTTC.

The V call is TRBV15, the J call TRBJ2-7, with 11 bases that match TRBD1. Germline CDR1 reads LNHNV; CDR2 reads YYDKDF (reference sequence). V lost 3 bases to trimming and J lost 3 bases; unmatched junction nucleotides: 4. There are 15 residues in the CDR3. The CDR3: CATSSRDRGSYEQYF. CDR3 nucleotide sequence: TGTGCCACCAGCAGCCGGGACAGGGGGAGCTACGAGCAGTACTTC.

The count of this clone is one. The CDR3 DNA is TGTGCCACTGAGGGGGACCTTAGAGAGACCCAGTACTTC. As protein: CATEGDLRETQYF. The rearrangement uses TRBV24-1 and TRBJ2-5; possibly TRBD1 for D (6 bases). V lost 10 bases and J 4 bases, leaving 15 bases between the germline ends. The CDR3 totals 13 residues. Germline loops: CDR1 KGHDR, CDR2 SFDVKD.